What follows are 17 T cell receptor beta chains derived from one specimen sequenced in a study of cytomegalovirus exposure and HLA in healthy donors. Primers for the PCR totalled 60 Vbeta and 13 Jbeta. Data came from immunoSEQ multiplex PCR; TCRdb stores just in-frame clones and leaves some out. In the table there are 100,000 to 150,000 clones, approximately 80% of which are singletons. Specimen: PBMCs. The origin of the receptors is a girl aged 2-9 years in good health and CMV-seronegative.

This chain joins TRBV7-6 and TRBJ2-1; 16 bases align to TRBD2. CDR3 length: 17 residues. The J segment lost 7 bases and the V segment lost 5 bases, leaving 8 bases of the junction unmatched. CDR1 and CDR2 from the germline V gene are SGHVS and FNYEAQ. CDR3 in amino acids: CASSLPPGLAGGNEQFF. The DNA of the CDR3 is TGTGCCAGCAGCCTACCCCCGGGACTAGCGGGAGGGAATGAGCAGTTCTTC.

The chain combines TRBV25-1 with TRBJ2-2, with 7 bases identical to TRBD1. With V trimmed by 7 bases and J by 4 bases, 0 bases remained unmatched. Per the germline V gene, CDR1 is MGHDK and CDR2 is SYGVNS. The CDR3 spans 12 residues. The CDR3 nucleotides are TGTGCCAGCACAGGGGGCACCGGGGAGCTGTTTTTT. Its protein product is CASTGGTGELFF.

This clone was counted once. This rearrangement joins TRBV10-3 to TRBJ2-3; D unclear. V lost 3 bases and J 0 bases, leaving 4 bases between the germline ends. Germline loops: CDR1 ENHRY, CDR2 SYGVKD. CDR3 length: 13 amino acids. The DNA for the CDR3 is TGTGCCATCAGTGAATCTAGCACAGATACGCAGTATTTT. It translates to CAISESSTDTQYF.

This sequence joins TRBV11-3 and TRBJ2-1; D call uncertain. Germline V lookup: CDR1 SGHNT, CDR2 YENEEA. The ends were cut back, 1 base at V and 7 bases at J, with 8 bases in the middle. CDR3 length equals 13 residues. CDR3 sequence (DNA): TGTGCCAGCAGCTTAGGCGGTATTAATGAGCAGTTCTTC. Translating gives CASSLGGINEQFF. The full variable domain, its missing parts supplied by reference TRBV11-3 and TRBJ2-1, is EAGVVQSPRYKIIEKKQPVAFWCNPISGHNTLYWYLQNLGQGPELLIRYENEEAVDDSQLPKDRFSAERLKGVDSTLKIQPAELGDSAVYLCASSLGGINEQFFGPGTRLTVL.

The rearrangement uses TRBV18 and TRBJ1-3, with TRBD1 as a possible D gene (5 bases). Between the trimmed V and J ends, which lost 3 bases and 3 bases, there was a span of 6 bases. The CDR3 length is 13 residues. Germline-derived CDR1 and CDR2 are KGHSH and LQKENI. The CDR3 region is CASSPQGGNTIYF. As DNA, the CDR3 is TGTGCCAGCTCACCCCAGGGTGGAAACACCATATATTTT.

This rearrangement joins TRBV10-3 to TRBJ2-5; D is possibly TRBD1 (5 bases). V lost 0 bases and J lost 5, with 10 bases in between. CDR3 length: 14 amino acids. CDR1 is ENHRY, CDR2 SYGVKD, per germline. CDR3 in amino acids: CAISESKGRETQYF. The CDR3 coding sequence is TGTGCCATCAGTGAGTCGAAGGGGCGGGAGACCCAGTACTTC.

This rearrangement joins TRBV6-5 to TRBJ2-2; TRBD2 might be the D (6 bases). Between the trimmed V and J ends, which lost 0 bases and 6 bases, there was a span of 11 bases. Germline V gene sequence: CDR1 MNHEY, CDR2 SVGAGI. The CDR3 loop spans 15 amino acids. CDR3 sequence (DNA): TGTGCCAGCAGTTACTCGTCCTGGGGGGCCGGGGAGCTGTTTTTT. It is translated as CASSYSSWGAGELFF.

The V call is TRBV5-4, the J call TRBJ1-1; 7 positions agree with TRBD1. Trimming cost V 5 bases and J 4 bases; bases outside gene matches: 5. The CDR3 runs to 13 residues. Germline loops: CDR1 SGHNT, CDR2 YYREEE (reference sequence). The CDR3 here is CASSPGQATEAFF. The CDR3 DNA reads as TGTGCCAGCAGTCCTGGACAGGCCACTGAAGCTTTCTTT.

The J gene is TRBJ2-3, the V gene TRBV6-5, with a possible D match to TRBD1 (5 bases). The CDR3 totals 12 residues. The V gene lost 6 bases and the J gene lost 2 bases, with 6 bases spanning the gap. Looked up from germline, CDR1 is MNHEY and CDR2 is SVGAGI. The CDR3 DNA reads as TGTGCCAGCAGACAGGCCACAGATACGCAGTATTTT. Translated, it gives CASRQATDTQYF.

This clone turned up a few times. The rearrangement joins TRBV5-6 to TRBJ2-1; TRBD1 matches 7 bases. The CDR3 totals 16 residues. The V segment lost 3 bases and the J segment 1 base; nucleotides outside the gene matches: 7. The germline gives CDR1 SGHDT, CDR2 YYEEEE. The CDR3 sequence: CASSSPYRGSYNEQFF. The CDR3 DNA follows: TGTGCCAGCAGCTCGCCATACAGGGGTTCCTACAATGAGCAGTTCTTC.

The gene calls are TRBV18 and TRBJ2-5; D is ambiguous. This CDR3 is built from 11 residues. V was clipped by 6 bases and J by 2 bases, with 4 bases between them. The germline V gene has CDR1 KGHSH and CDR2 LQKENI. The CDR3 region has the DNA TGTGCCAGCTCGAGACAAGAGACCCAGTACTTC. Amino acids: CASSRQETQYF. The full variable domain, rest sourced from reference TRBV18 and TRBJ2-5, is NAGVMQNPRHLVRRRGQEARLRCSPMKGHSHVYWYRQLPEEGLKFMVYLQKENIIDESGMPKERFSAEFPKEGPSILRIQQVVRGDSAAYFCASSRQETQYFGPGTRLLVL.

V is TRBV21-1 and J is TRBJ2-1; the D segment call TRBD2 is taken from the table without a DNA check. TRBV21-1 is labeled a pseudogene. There are 13 residues in the CDR3. CDR3 residues: CASSKYGTAGKFF. The CDR3 DNA follows: TGTGCCAGCAGCAAATATGGGACTGCTGGAAAGTTCTTC.

J is TRBJ2-1 and V is TRBV7-6; 9 bases line up with TRBD2. Trimming took 2 bases from V and 5 from J; bases not matched to a gene: 7. The CDR3 covers 16 residues. Germline assignment: CDR1 SGHVS and CDR2 FNYEAQ. The CDR3 DNA follows: TGTGCCAGCAGCTTAATGGCTAGCGGGAACGACAATGAGCAGTTCTTC. Translated: CASSLMASGNDNEQFF. The entire variable domain, with the rest obtained from reference TRBV7-6 and TRBJ2-1, is as follows: GAGVSQSPRYKVTKRGQDVALRCDPISGHVSLYWYRQALGQGPEFLTYFNYEAQQDKSGLPNDRFSAERPEGSISTLTIQRTEQRDSAMYRCASSLMASGNDNEQFFGPGTRLTVL.

Here the CDR3 reads CASSVAGVDGYTF. Written as DNA, the CDR3 is TGTGCCAGTAGTGTCGCAGGGGTCGATGGCTACACCTTC. The chain is built from TRBV19 and TRBJ1-2; D is perhaps TRBD1 (6 bases). CDR3 size: 13 residues. V lost 5 bases and J 6 bases, leaving 13 bases between the germline ends. CDR1 is LNHDA, CDR2 SQIVND, per germline (reference sequence).

This chain connects TRBV11-2 to TRBJ2-7, with D perhaps matching TRBD1 (5 bases). From germline, CDR1 is SGHAT and CDR2 FQNNGV. The CDR3 extends over 15 amino acids. The V and J ends lost 1 base and 3 bases respectively, with 13 bases between them. The CDR3 coding sequence is TGTGCCAGCAGCTTAGCGGGTCAGGGTCGCTACGAGCAGTACTTC. It specifies CASSLAGQGRYEQYF.

The chain couples TRBV6-5 to TRBJ2-4, with 9 bases aligning to TRBD1. The germline CDR1 and CDR2 sequences are MNHEY and SVGAGI. The CDR3 runs 15 residues. V was clipped by 5 bases and J by 6 bases; unmatched bases: 8. CDR3 sequence reads: CASSNRGQGRNIQYF. CDR3 DNA sequence: TGTGCCAGCAGTAACCGAGGACAGGGGAGAAACATTCAGTACTTC.

This sequence joins TRBV19 and TRBJ1-5; D not resolved. Between the trimmed V and J ends, which lost 5 bases and 16 bases, there was a span of 18 bases. The CDR3 is made up of 12 amino acids. Germline CDR1 LNHDA, CDR2 SQIVND (reference sequence). The CDR3 reads CASSPPSPLPHF. CDR3 nucleotides: TGTGCCAGTAGTCCCCCAAGCCCCCTTCCCCATTTT. Looking up the rest from reference TRBV19 and TRBJ1-5 gives the full variable domain: DGGITQSPKYLFRKEGQNVTLSCEQNLNHDAMYWYRQDPGQGLRLIYYSQIVNDFQKGDIAEGYSVSREKKESFPLTVTSAQKNPTAFYLCASSPPSPLPHFGDGTRLSIL.